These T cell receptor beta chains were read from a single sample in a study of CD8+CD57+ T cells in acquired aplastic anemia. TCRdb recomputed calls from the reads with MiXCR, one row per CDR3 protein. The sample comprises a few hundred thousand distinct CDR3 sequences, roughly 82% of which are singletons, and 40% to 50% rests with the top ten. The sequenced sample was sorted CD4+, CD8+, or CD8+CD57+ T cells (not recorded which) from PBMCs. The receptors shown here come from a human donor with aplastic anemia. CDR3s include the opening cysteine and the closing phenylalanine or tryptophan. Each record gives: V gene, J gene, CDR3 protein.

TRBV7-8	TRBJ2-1	CASSLPGLGDTQFF
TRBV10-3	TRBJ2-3	CAISRTGLTTDTQYF
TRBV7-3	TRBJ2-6	CASSQVASWTSGLLTF
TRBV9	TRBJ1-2	CASSTLMGQGGYGYTF
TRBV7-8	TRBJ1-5	CASSVATAPNPHYHF
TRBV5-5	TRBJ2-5	CASSPRTATSDNQYF
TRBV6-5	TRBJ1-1	CASSDSTYTEAFF
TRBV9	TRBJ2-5	CASNLQGGLETQYF
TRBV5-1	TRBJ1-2	CASSSEDRGLDYGYTF
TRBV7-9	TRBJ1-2	CAGQGARETQYFGPF
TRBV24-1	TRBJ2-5	CATSSSSKQETQYF
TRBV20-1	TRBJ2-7	CSASVGSTSDF
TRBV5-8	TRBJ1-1	CASSLRDVTEAFF
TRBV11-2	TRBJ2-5	CASSPDFEQETQYF
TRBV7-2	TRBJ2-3	CASSFQRASTDTQYF
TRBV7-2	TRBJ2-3	CASSLRGGADYSYNF
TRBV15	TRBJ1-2	CATSRDGGGYTF
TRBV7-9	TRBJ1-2	CASSTDRDGNEYGYTF
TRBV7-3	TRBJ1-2	CASSLAGDGLVDGYTF
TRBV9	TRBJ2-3	CASGFAGTATPYYF
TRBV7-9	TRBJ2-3	CASSLVAGAQSLCF
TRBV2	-	CATSLGRAGGDQHF
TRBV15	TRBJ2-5	CATHSGSDHDTQYF
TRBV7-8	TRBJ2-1	CASSDRQTPRGAQQFF
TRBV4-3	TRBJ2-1	CASSPFTGWSGNEQFF